The rows below give T cell receptor beta chains drawn from one sample of a study of shared clonotypes between healthy human individuals. Sequenced by immunoSEQ multiplex PCR; TCRdb stores in-frame clones only, minus some. Among roughly 1 million clones listed, approximately 70% were seen once. What was sequenced was memory CD4+ T cells sorted from blood. These receptors were taken from a man in his late teens or twenties in good health. Both conserved end residues are part of each CDR3. Fields, in order: V gene, J gene, D gene, clone size, CDR3 protein, CDR3 DNA. The D gene is left open where the match is weak. Expanded clones get a size class; other rows say once, few or many, or leave the size out.

TRBV2,TRBJ2-2,NA,NA,CASSENLGVGELFF,TGTGCCAGCAGTGAAAATTTGGGGGTCGGGGAGCTGTTTTTT
TRBV7-6,TRBJ1-5,NA,NA,CASSLAGENNQPQHF,TGTGCCAGCAGCTTAGCGGGGGAAAACAATCAGCCCCAGCATTTT
TRBV18,TRBJ2-7,NA,few,CASSTLGPPYEQYF,TGTGCCAGCTCAACCCTGGGACCGCCTTACGAGCAGTACTTC
TRBV9,TRBJ2-1,NA,NA,CASSVGRSSYNEQFF,TGTGCCAGCAGCGTAGGACGAAGCTCCTACAATGAGCAGTTCTTC
TRBV6-5,TRBJ1-5,NA,once,CASSSRSSYQPQHF,TGTGCCAGCAGTTCACGGTCCTCGTATCAGCCCCAGCATTTT
TRBV9,TRBJ2-7,NA,NA,CASSPEDKRTYEQYF,TGTGCCAGCAGCCCCGAGGACAAAAGGACCTACGAGCAGTACTTC
TRBV5-4,TRBJ2-4,TRBD1,NA,CASSQTGGGGDIQYF,TGTGCCAGCAGCCAAACAGGGGGCGGAGGAGACATTCAGTACTTC
TRBV6-1,TRBJ2-7,TRBD2,NA,CASSEHGTSGVPNF,TGTGCCAGCAGTGAACACGGGACTAGCGGGGTTCCAAACTTC
TRBV7-3,TRBJ2-7,TRBD1,NA,CASSLGAGGAYEQYF,TGTGCCAGCAGCTTAGGGGCAGGGGGCGCCTACGAGCAGTACTTC
TRBV9,TRBJ1-1,TRBD1,NA,CASSAHRGRPTEAFF,TGTGCCAGCAGCGCCCACAGGGGGAGGCCCACTGAAGCTTTCTTT
TRBV4-3,TRBJ2-7,NA,NA,CASSQVPSAGAREQYF,TGCGCCAGCAGCCAAGTCCCTAGCGCGGGGGCACGCGAGCAGTACTTC
TRBV2,TRBJ1-1,TRBD1,NA,CASSRDSPEAFF,TGTGCCAGCAGTAGGGACAGCCCTGAAGCTTTCTTT
TRBV7-9,TRBJ1-5,NA,NA,CASSLFGGNQPQHF,TGTGCCAGCAGCTTATTCGGCGGCAATCAGCCCCAGCATTTT
TRBV7-9,TRBJ2-7,NA,NA,CASSLDREEGEQYF,TGTGCCAGCAGCTTAGACAGGGAGGAGGGCGAGCAGTACTTC
TRBV28,TRBJ1-1,NA,NA,CASSLSGGTVKEAFF,TGTGCCAGCAGTTTATCCGGGGGGACGGTAAAGGAAGCTTTCTTT
TRBV15,TRBJ1-5,NA,few,CATSSLTGNQPQHF,TGTGCCACCAGCAGTTTGACGGGAAATCAGCCCCAGCATTTT
TRBV11-2,TRBJ1-2,TRBD1,few,CASSLEVRDRATF,TGTGCCAGCAGCTTAGAGGTCCGGGACAGGGCGACCTTC
TRBV14,TRBJ1-6,NA,NA,CASSQDRWDLSPLHF,TGTGCCAGCAGCCAAGATCGCTGGGATCTCTCACCCCTCCACTTT
TRBV19,TRBJ1-2,NA,NA,CATKKGGYTF,TGTGCCACGAAGAAGGGGGGCTACACCTTC
TRBV10-1,TRBJ2-3,NA,NA,CASSLATTDTQYF,TGCGCCAGCAGCTTAGCGACCACAGATACGCAGTATTTT
TRBV2,TRBJ2-5,NA,NA,CASRQETQYF,TGTGCCAGCAGACAAGAGACCCAGTACTTC
TRBV25-1,TRBJ1-4,NA,NA,CASSEGRRSNEKLFF,TGTGCCAGCAGTGAGGGCAGGAGGAGTAATGAAAAACTGTTTTTT
TRBV2,TRBJ2-3,TRBD2,NA,CASNIGGTDTQYF,TGTGCCAGCAACATCGGGGGGACAGATACGCAGTATTTT
TRBV5-1,TRBJ2-1,TRBD2,NA,CASSLALAGSSEQFF,TGCGCCAGCAGCTTGGCCCTAGCGGGGAGCAGTGAGCAGTTCTTC
TRBV6-4,TRBJ2-1,NA,NA,CASSPPGRNEQFF,TGTGCCAGCAGTCCTCCGGGAAGGAATGAGCAGTTCTTC
TRBV7-9,TRBJ1-3,NA,NA,CASSLGTGNTIYF,TGTGCCAGCAGCCTGGGGACAGGAAACACCATATATTTT